This T cell receptor (beta chain) was retrieved from a study of blood T cell repertoires in COVID-19. The overall study: Samples of COVID-19 (acute and convalescent) were obtained from the United States, Italy and Spain. The cDNA or gDNA used as material had been derived from T cells, B-cell-depleted T cells, or PBMCs.

This clone was detected only once. Germline CDR1 SGHTA, CDR2 FQGNSA. The CDR3 extends over 15 amino acids. Germline trimming cut 5 bases from V and 4 bases from J; bases unmatched to any gene: 10. The assay was immunoSEQ multiplex PCR, and TCRdb's table has in-frame clones only and misses some. The repertoire includes under 300,000 clones, about nine tenths of them detected once, and roughly 1.8% sits in the top ten. Symptom resolution, clearance, or two negative PCRs marked donors in Cohort 3 as recovered. Sample: PBMCs or T cells enriched from blood (not recorded which). This TCR came from an older woman who had recovered from COVID-19. The chain has TRBV7-2 and TRBJ2-7; TRBD2 agrees at 8 bases. CDR3: CASSRTAGGAYEQYF. In DNA, the CDR3 is TGTGCCAGCAGCCGGACGGCGGGGGGCGCGTACGAGCAGTACTTC.